The 22 T cell receptor beta chains below come from one sample, sequenced in a study of technical replicates of blood from a few donors. Generated by immunoSEQ multiplex PCR, the TCRdb table keeps only in-frame clones and is missing some. This table holds approximately 73,000 clones, about 92% found once. Source material: T cells isolated from PBMCs. The receptor source for this set is a human donor in good health.

CDR3 in amino acids: CASRTSEGGTEAFF. The DNA of the CDR3 is TGTGCCAGCAGAACCTCGGAAGGGGGCACTGAAGCTTTCTTT. The chain joins TRBV6-1 to TRBJ1-1, with a tentative D call TRBD1 (6 bases). Deletions cut 6 bases from V and 4 bases from J, with 15 bases between. This CDR3 has 14 amino acids. Germline values: CDR1 MNHNS, CDR2 SASEGT.

The V call is TRBV5-4, the J call TRBJ2-1; D might be TRBD1 (5 bases). With 0 bases removed from V and 2 bases from J, the gap between germline ends came to 6 bases. CDR1 is SGHNT, CDR2 YYREEE, per germline (reference sequence). This CDR3 comprises 14 residues. The CDR3 DNA sequence: TGTGCCAGCAGCTTGGCCAGGGCCTACAATGAGCAGTTCTTC. Translation gives CASSLARAYNEQFF. The full variable domain, completed using reference TRBV5-4 and TRBJ2-1, is ETGVTQSPTHLIKTRGQQVTLRCSSQSGHNTVSWYQQALGQGPQFIFQYYREEENGRGNFPPRFSGLQFPNYSSELNVNALELDDSALYLCASSLARAYNEQFFGPGTRLTVL.

This chain joins TRBV2 and TRBJ2-7, with D perhaps matching TRBD2 (5 bases). The CDR3 is 12 residues long. Germline CDR1 SNHLY, CDR2 FYNNEI. V lost 7 bases and J 3 bases, leaving 10 bases between the germline ends. The CDR3 nucleotides read TGTGCCAGCAACGAGGGATACTACGAGCAGTACTTC. This gives the protein CASNEGYYEQYF.

The V gene is TRBV28, the J gene TRBJ1-3; 7 nucleotides align to TRBD1. The CDR3 is 16 amino acids. Germline CDR1 and CDR2: MDHEN and SYDVKM. V was clipped by 7 bases and J by 2 bases; unmatched bases: 11. The CDR3 DNA follows: TGTGCCAGCACCCCAGGGGGAATTCGGACTGGAAACACCATATATTTT. Amino acids: CASTPGGIRTGNTIYF.

The V call is TRBV9, the J call TRBJ1-4; 7 nucleotides align to TRBD1. The J segment lost 3 bases and the V segment lost 3 bases, leaving 2 bases of the junction unmatched. Germline CDR1 reads SGDLS; CDR2 reads YYNGEE. The CDR3 contains 14 residues. CDR3 in amino acids: CASSGQGANEKLFF. Here the CDR3 DNA reads TGTGCCAGCAGCGGACAGGGAGCTAATGAAAAACTGTTTTTT.

This clone was seen ten or more times. The gene calls are TRBV28 and TRBJ2-2; unclear D gene. The germline gives CDR1 MDHEN, CDR2 SYDVKM. V was trimmed by 7 bases and J by 4 bases, leaving 16 bases between them. CDR3 length: 15 residues. Written as DNA, the CDR3 is TGTGCCAGCAACCTCCGGGTAAAAGGCACCGGGGAGCTGTTTTTT. This translates into CASNLRVKGTGELFF.

This chain uses TRBV2 with TRBJ2-2; the D gene is possibly TRBD1 (5 bases). Trimming stripped 7 bases from V and 1 base from J, with 19 bases between. Germline V gene lookup returns CDR1 SNHLY and CDR2 FYNNEI. This CDR3 contains 17 residues. DNA of the CDR3: TGTGCCAGCACCCCCGCAAAAGGGGTCTTGAACACCGGGGAGCTGTTTTTT. Translated, it gives CASTPAKGVLNTGELFF.

The CDR3 DNA follows: TGTGCCAGCAGCTTAGGCGGCTTCTCCTACGAGCAGTACTTC. It translates to CASSLGGFSYEQYF. The genes are TRBV7-6 and TRBJ2-7; D ambiguous. The germline V gene encodes CDR1 SGHVS and CDR2 FNYEAQ. CDR3 length: 14 residues. The germline V and J ends were trimmed by 1 base and 0 bases, with 7 bases remaining between them.

This rearrangement joins TRBV7-9 to TRBJ2-1; a weak D match, TRBD2 (5 bases). Trimming cost V 5 bases and J 7 bases, with 9 bases left between them. The germline CDR1 and CDR2 sequences are SEHNR and FQNEAQ (reference sequence). The CDR3 runs to 12 residues. The CDR3 region is CASSLPGNEQFF. As DNA, the CDR3 is TGTGCCAGCAGCCTACCGGGAAATGAGCAGTTCTTC.

This chain uses TRBV6-1 with TRBJ2-2; maybe TRBD1 (5 bases). Germline V gene sequence: CDR1 MNHNS, CDR2 SASEGT. The CDR3 spans 14 residues. V was clipped by 6 bases and J by 0 bases, with 8 bases between them. The CDR3 coding sequence is TGTGCCAGCAGAGGACACCCGAACACCGGGGAGCTGTTTTTT. The encoded protein is CASRGHPNTGELFF.

The V and J genes are TRBV7-9 and TRBJ2-2, with 7 bases aligning to TRBD1. With 1 base clipped from V and 7 bases from J, the junction kept 3 bases outside the gene matches. This CDR3 has 14 residues. Germline values: CDR1 SEHNR, CDR2 FQNEAQ (reference sequence). The CDR3 loop is CASSLGQGGGELFF. The CDR3 DNA is TGTGCCAGCAGCTTAGGACAGGGTGGCGGGGAGCTGTTTTTT.

The V gene is TRBV6-5, the J gene TRBJ2-1, with 12 nucleotides matching TRBD2. Germline values: CDR1 MNHEY, CDR2 SVGAGI. Losses at the gene ends were 2 bases for V and 8 bases for J; bases not matched to a gene: 4. The CDR3 consists of 15 residues. The CDR3 DNA reads as TGTGCCAGCAGTTACGGGACTAGCGGGTGGTATGAGCAGTTCTTC. Translation gives CASSYGTSGWYEQFF.

The rearrangement links TRBV18 to TRBJ2-5; D gene ambiguous. The CDR3 runs 14 residues. Germline CDR1 is KGHSH and CDR2 is LQKENI. V was trimmed by 4 bases and J by 2 bases, leaving 11 bases between them. This chain's CDR3 is CASSLPRNQETQYF. CDR3 DNA sequence: TGTGCCAGCTCACTACCCAGAAATCAAGAGACCCAGTACTTC.

The chain has TRBV5-1 and TRBJ2-7; perhaps TRBD1 as D (5 bases). V lost 3 bases and J 7 bases, leaving 20 bases between the germline ends. CDR3 length: 15 amino acids. Germline CDR1 and CDR2: SGHRS and YFSETQ. The CDR3 nucleotides read TGCGCCAGCAGCTATTTCCGACAGCTGCCTAGGGAGCAGTACTTC. Amino acids: CASSYFRQLPREQYF.

The rearrangement uses TRBV19 and TRBJ2-1, with 14 bases identical to TRBD2. V lost 10 bases to trimming and J lost 6 bases; unmatched junction nucleotides: 8. Germline V gene sequence: CDR1 LNHDA, CDR2 SQIVND (reference sequence). The CDR3 is 15 residues long. The DNA for the CDR3 is TGTGCCACCGGGACTAGCGGGAGTTTGTTCAATGAGCAGTTCTTC. Protein product: CATGTSGSLFNEQFF.

V and J are TRBV9 and TRBJ1-2, with D perhaps TRBD1 (5 bases). The ends were cut back, 4 bases at V and 4 bases at J, with 11 bases in the middle. The CDR3 length is 13 residues. CDR1 SGDLS and CDR2 YYNGEE come from the germline V gene. This CDR3 is CASSKGSVYGYTF. As DNA, the CDR3 is TGTGCCAGCAGCAAGGGGTCAGTCTATGGCTACACCTTC. Full variable domain (missing parts from reference TRBV9 and TRBJ1-2): DSGVTQTPKHLITATGQRVTLRCSPRSGDLSVYWYQQSLDQGLQFLIQYYNGEERAKGNILERFSAQQFPDLHSELNLSSLELGDSALYFCASSKGSVYGYTFGSGTRLTVV.

J is TRBJ1-3 and V is TRBV5-1, with D maybe TRBD1 (6 bases). Germline V CDR1 and CDR2: SGHRS, YFSETQ. The CDR3 spans 13 residues. V lost 9 bases and J lost 0, with 10 bases in between. CDR3 region: CATRTDSGNTIYF. The CDR3 DNA sequence: TGCGCCACAAGGACAGACTCTGGAAACACCATATATTTT.

The chain joins TRBV5-8 to TRBJ2-1; D ambiguous. The V and J ends lost 1 base and 1 base respectively, with 18 bases between them. Germline assignment: CDR1 SGHTS and CDR2 YDEGEE. This CDR3 has 18 residues. Written as DNA, the CDR3 is TGTGCCAGCAGCTTGTACGGCATGCTGCCGGGTTCCTACAATGAGCAGTTCTTC. It translates to CASSLYGMLPGSYNEQFF.

This chain joins TRBV27 and TRBJ1-1; D gene unclear. In germline, CDR1 is MNHEY, CDR2 SMNVEV (reference sequence). This CDR3 contains 15 residues. The V gene lost 4 bases and the J gene lost 1 base, with 13 bases spanning the gap. The chain's CDR3 is CASSYYPPGNTEAFF. The CDR3 DNA sequence: TGTGCCAGCAGTTATTACCCCCCAGGGAACACTGAAGCTTTCTTT.

The chain uses TRBV7-6 and TRBJ2-7; TRBD2 agrees at 8 bases. Germline V gene sequence: CDR1 SGHVS, CDR2 FNYEAQ. V was clipped by 7 bases and J by 5 bases; unmatched bases: 4. The CDR3 contains 12 residues. The CDR3 nucleotides read TGTGCCAGCACAGCGGGAGCCGACGAGCAGTACTTC. As protein: CASTAGADEQYF.

The V and J genes are TRBV19 and TRBJ2-5, with D perhaps TRBD1 (5 bases). The ends were cut back, 1 base at V and 7 bases at J, with 16 bases in the middle. The germline V gene has CDR1 LNHDA and CDR2 SQIVND (reference sequence). The CDR3 is made up of 15 amino acids. The CDR3 coding sequence is TGTGCCAGTAGTATAGGCGACAGCTACCGTGGGACCCAGTACTTC. Its protein product is CASSIGDSYRGTQYF.

In this sample, this clone turned up once. This chain links TRBV7-9 with TRBJ2-2; 14 nucleotides line up with TRBD2. Germline CDR1 and CDR2: SEHNR and FQNEAQ (reference sequence). Unmatched junction bases numbered 4, after V lost 4 bases and J lost 6 bases. This CDR3 spans 16 amino acids. The CDR3 region is CASSSGLAGVSGELFF. CDR3 sequence (DNA): TGTGCCAGCAGCTCGGGACTAGCGGGAGTGTCCGGGGAGCTGTTTTTT.